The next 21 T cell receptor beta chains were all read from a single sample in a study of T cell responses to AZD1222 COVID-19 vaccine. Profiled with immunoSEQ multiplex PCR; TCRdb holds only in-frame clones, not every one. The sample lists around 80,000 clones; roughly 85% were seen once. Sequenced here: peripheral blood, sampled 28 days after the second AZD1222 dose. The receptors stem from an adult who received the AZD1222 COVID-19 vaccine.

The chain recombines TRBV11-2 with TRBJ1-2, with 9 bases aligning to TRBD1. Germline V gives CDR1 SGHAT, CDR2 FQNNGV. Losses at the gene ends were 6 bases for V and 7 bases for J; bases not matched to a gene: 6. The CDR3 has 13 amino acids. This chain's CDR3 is CASSKGQGIGYTF. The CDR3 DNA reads TGTGCCAGCAGTAAAGGACAGGGGATTGGCTACACCTTC.

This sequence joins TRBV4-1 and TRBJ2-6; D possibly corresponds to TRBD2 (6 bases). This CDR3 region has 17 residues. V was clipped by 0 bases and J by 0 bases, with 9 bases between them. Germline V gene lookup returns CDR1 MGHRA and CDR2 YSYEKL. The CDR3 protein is CASSQDSGVSGANVLTF. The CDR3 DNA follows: TGCGCCAGCAGCCAAGATTCGGGAGTCTCTGGGGCCAACGTCCTGACTTTC.

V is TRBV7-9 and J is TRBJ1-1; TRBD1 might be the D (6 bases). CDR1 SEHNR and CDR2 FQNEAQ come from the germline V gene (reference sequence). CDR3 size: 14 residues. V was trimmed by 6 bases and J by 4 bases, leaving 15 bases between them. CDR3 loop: CASSPGEEGTEAFF. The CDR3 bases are TGTGCCAGCAGTCCAGGGGAGGAGGGCACTGAAGCTTTCTTT.

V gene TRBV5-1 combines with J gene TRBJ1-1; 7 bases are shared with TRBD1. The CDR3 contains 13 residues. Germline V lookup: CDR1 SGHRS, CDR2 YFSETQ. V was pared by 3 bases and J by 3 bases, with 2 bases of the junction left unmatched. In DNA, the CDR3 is TGCGCCAGCAGCTCAACAGGGGACACTGAAGCTTTCTTT. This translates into CASSSTGDTEAFF.

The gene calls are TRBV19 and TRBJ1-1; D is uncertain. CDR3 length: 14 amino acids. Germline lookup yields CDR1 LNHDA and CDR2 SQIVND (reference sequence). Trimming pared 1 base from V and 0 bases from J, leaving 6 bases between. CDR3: CASSIGRLNTEAFF. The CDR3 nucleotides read TGTGCCAGTAGTATAGGACGCCTGAACACTGAAGCTTTCTTT.

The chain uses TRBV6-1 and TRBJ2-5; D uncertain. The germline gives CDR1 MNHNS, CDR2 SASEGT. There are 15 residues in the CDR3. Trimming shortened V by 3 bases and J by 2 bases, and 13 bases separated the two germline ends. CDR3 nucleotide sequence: TGTGCCAGCAGTGATTTCGACAAGCCGCAAGAGACCCAGTACTTC. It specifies CASSDFDKPQETQYF.

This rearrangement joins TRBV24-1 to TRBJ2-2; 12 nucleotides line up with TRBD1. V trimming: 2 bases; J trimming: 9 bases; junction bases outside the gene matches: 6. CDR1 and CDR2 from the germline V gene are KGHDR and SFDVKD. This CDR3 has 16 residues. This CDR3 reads CATSDSGTGGFRELFF. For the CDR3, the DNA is TGTGCCACCAGTGATTCCGGGACAGGGGGCTTCAGGGAGCTGTTTTTT.

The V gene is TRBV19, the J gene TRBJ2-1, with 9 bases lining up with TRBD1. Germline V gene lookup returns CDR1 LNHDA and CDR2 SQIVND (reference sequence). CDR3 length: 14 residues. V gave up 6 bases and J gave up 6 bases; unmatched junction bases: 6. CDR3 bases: TGTGCCAGTAGCTCCGGGGACAGGGTCAATGAGCAGTTCTTC. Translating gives CASSSGDRVNEQFF.

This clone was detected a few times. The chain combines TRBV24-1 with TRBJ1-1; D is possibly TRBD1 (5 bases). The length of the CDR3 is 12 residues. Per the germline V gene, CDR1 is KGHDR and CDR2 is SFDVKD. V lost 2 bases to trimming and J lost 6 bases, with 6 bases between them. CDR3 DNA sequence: TGTGCCACCAGTGATTGGGGGGCTGAAGCTTTCTTT. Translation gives CATSDWGAEAFF.

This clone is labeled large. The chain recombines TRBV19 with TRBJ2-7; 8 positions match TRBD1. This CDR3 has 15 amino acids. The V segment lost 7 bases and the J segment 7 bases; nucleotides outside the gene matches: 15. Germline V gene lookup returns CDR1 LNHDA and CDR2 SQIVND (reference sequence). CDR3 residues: CASNSPRTGQREQYF. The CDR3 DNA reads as TGTGCCAGTAACTCGCCCCGGACAGGGCAGCGGGAGCAGTACTTC. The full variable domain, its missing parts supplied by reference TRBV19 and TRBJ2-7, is DGGITQSPKYLFRKEGQNVTLSCEQNLNHDAMYWYRQDPGQGLRLIYYSQIVNDFQKGDIAEGYSVSREKKESFPLTVTSAQKNPTAFYLCASNSPRTGQREQYFGPGTRLTVT.

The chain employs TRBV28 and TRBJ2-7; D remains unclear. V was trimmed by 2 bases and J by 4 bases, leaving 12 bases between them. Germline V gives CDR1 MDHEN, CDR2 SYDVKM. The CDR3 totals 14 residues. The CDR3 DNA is TGTGCCAGCAGTTTACCGGGTCTGGAGTACGAGCAGTACTTC. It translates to CASSLPGLEYEQYF.

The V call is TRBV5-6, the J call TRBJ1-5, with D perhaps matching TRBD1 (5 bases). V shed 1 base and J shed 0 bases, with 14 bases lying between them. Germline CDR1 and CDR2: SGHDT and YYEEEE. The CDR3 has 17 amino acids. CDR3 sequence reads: CASSLRGIGVSNQPQHF. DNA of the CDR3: TGTGCCAGCAGCTTGCGGGGAATAGGGGTTAGCAATCAGCCCCAGCATTTT. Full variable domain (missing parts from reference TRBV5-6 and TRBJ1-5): DAGVTQSPTHLIKTRGQQVTLRCSPKSGHDTVSWYQQALGQGPQFIFQYYEEEERQRGNFPDRFSGHQFPNYSSELNVNALLLGDSALYLCASSLRGIGVSNQPQHFGDGTRLSIL.

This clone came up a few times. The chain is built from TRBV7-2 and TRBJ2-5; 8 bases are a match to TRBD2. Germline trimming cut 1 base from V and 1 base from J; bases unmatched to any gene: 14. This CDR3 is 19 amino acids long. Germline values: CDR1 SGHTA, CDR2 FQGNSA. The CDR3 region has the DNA TGTGCCAGCAGCTTAGGTCTCTTTGGTAGCGGGGCCCTCCAAGAGACCCAGTACTTC. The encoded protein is CASSLGLFGSGALQETQYF.

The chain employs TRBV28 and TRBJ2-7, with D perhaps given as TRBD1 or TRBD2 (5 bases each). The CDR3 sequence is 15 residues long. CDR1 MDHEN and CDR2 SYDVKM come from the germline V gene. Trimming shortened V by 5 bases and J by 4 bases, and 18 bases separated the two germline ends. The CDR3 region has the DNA TGTGCCAGCAGTGGAACCGGGACCTCCTTATACGAGCAGTACTTC. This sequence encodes CASSGTGTSLYEQYF.

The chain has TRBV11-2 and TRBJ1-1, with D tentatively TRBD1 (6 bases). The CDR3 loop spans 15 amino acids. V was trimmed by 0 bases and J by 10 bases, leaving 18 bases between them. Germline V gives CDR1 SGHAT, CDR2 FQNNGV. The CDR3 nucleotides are TGTGCCAGCAGCTTAGAATGGACAGTTCCTTTGGGAGCTTTCTTT. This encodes CASSLEWTVPLGAFF.

The chain's CDR3 is CASKGGSQPQHF. The CDR3 nucleotides are TGTGCCAGTAAAGGGGGTAGTCAGCCCCAGCATTTT. The gene calls are TRBV19 and TRBJ1-5; TRBD1 is a possible D gene (6 bases). Trimming pared 7 bases from V and 6 bases from J, leaving 10 bases between. CDR1 and CDR2 from the germline V gene are LNHDA and SQIVND (reference sequence). This CDR3 region has 12 residues.

The CDR3 loop reads CASSEMYTGGQGQPQHF. The CDR3 nucleotides are TGTGCCAGCAGTGAAATGTATACGGGGGGGCAAGGGCAGCCCCAGCATTTT. The V call is TRBV6-1, the J call TRBJ1-5; a possible D gene is TRBD1 (6 bases). The CDR3 consists of 17 residues. V shed 2 bases and J shed 7 bases, with 21 bases lying between them. The germline gives CDR1 MNHNS, CDR2 SASEGT.

Here the CDR3 DNA reads TGTGCCAGCAGACTAGACAGGGGCGATGGCTACACCTTC. Translating gives CASRLDRGDGYTF. This chain uses TRBV6-5 with TRBJ1-2, with 8 bases lining up with TRBD1. Trimming took 6 bases from V and 6 from J; bases not matched to a gene: 6. The length of the CDR3 is 13 residues. The germline V gene has CDR1 MNHEY and CDR2 SVGAGI.

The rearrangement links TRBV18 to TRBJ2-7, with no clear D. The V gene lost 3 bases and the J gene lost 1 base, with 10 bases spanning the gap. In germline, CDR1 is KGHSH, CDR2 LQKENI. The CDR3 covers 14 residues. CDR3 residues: CASSPSADSYEQYF. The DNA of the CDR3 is TGTGCCAGCTCACCCTCCGCGGATTCCTACGAGCAGTACTTC.

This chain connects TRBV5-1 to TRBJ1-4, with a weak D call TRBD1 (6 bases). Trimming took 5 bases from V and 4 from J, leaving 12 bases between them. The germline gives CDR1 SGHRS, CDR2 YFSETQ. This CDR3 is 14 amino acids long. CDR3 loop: CASRAGQNNEKLFF. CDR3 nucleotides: TGCGCCAGCAGGGCCGGACAGAATAATGAAAAACTGTTTTTT.

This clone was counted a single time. The CDR3 is CASSTGTSGEGYNEQFF. In nucleotides, the CDR3 is TGCGCCAGCAGCACCGGGACTAGCGGGGAGGGTTACAATGAGCAGTTCTTC. This rearrangement joins TRBV5-1 to TRBJ2-1; TRBD2 matches at 13 bases. The CDR3 is 17 amino acids. V trimming: 4 bases; J trimming: 4 bases; junction bases outside the gene matches: 8. CDR1 SGHRS and CDR2 YFSETQ come from the germline V gene.